The clone carrying this TCR beta chain was counted once. Its antigen remains unknown. The data were taken from a study of ipilimumab plus nivolumab after autologous stem cell transplantation. Study-wide points: Per the authors, repertoire, Treg and microbiota data justify further study.

Using immunoSEQ multiplex PCR, the repertoire was profiled, and TCRdb retains in-frame clones only, with some absent. Found here are some 41,000 clones, over 90% of them singletons; the top ten hold 0.75% to 1%. Starting 14 to 28 days after autologous transplant, ipilimumab 1 mg/kg was given. Patients received nivolumab 3 mg/kg at weeks 1, 4, 7, 10, then fortnightly to week 26. From germline, CDR1 is SGHVS and CDR2 FNYEAQ. V lost 1 base and J lost 1, with 7 bases in between. The CDR3 contains 14 residues. This receptor was obtained from a male donor with multiple myeloma. Source: PBMCs, taken in a trial of ipilimumab plus nivolumab as post-transplant consolidation. The V gene is TRBV7-6, the J gene TRBJ1-1; D is ambiguous. CDR3 sequence (DNA): TGTGCCAGCAGCTTAGGGGGAGGGAACACTGAAGCTTTCTTT. Translation: CASSLGGGNTEAFF.